The rows below give T cell receptor beta chains drawn from one sample of a study of human T cells and chemical hapten exposure. TCRdb reanalysed the RACE reads using MiXCR and keeps one entry per CDR3 protein. The repertoire holds 360,000 or so distinct CDR3 sequences, with about 6% as singletons. The sample was whole blood, taken in connection with sensitization to the hapten diphenylcyclopropenone (DPC). Receptor source: a woman younger than 30 with alopecia areata. Some clones in this sample may be carry-over from other donors' samples. The CDR3 runs from the conserved cysteine through the conserved F or W. The order of the fields is clone size, V gene, J gene, D gene, CDR3 protein, CDR3 DNA. The D gene is left open where the match is weak. The size field is filled for only some rows; it gives once, few, many or a size class.

NA	TRBV3-1	TRBJ1-2	NA	CASSSLDRPNYGYTF	TGTGCCAGCAGCTCGTTGGACAGACCGAACTATGGCTACACCTTC
many	TRBV7-2	TRBJ2-3	TRBD1	CASSFLNRGDTQYF	TGTGCCAGCAGCTTTTTAAACAGGGGTGATACGCAGTATTTT
NA	TRBV5-1	TRBJ1-1	NA	CASRPDRFPMNTEAFF	TGCGCCAGCAGACCTGACCGATTTCCGATGAACACTGAAGCTTTCTTT
many	TRBV29-1	TRBJ1-1	NA	CSIRSRGTEAFF	TGCAGCATTAGATCCCGTGGCACTGAAGCTTTCTTT
NA	TRBV18	TRBJ1-5	NA	CASSLFPEKGSNQPQHF	TGTGCCAGCTCACTGTTTCCCGAGAAGGGCAGCAATCAGCCCCAGCATTTT
NA	TRBV11-2	TRBJ2-3	NA	CASSLGSFSTDTQYF	TGTGCCAGCAGCTTAGGGTCTTTTAGCACAGATACGCAGTATTTT
NA	TRBV28	TRBJ2-1	NA	CASWGDEQFF	TGTGCCAGCTGGGGAGATGAGCAGTTCTTC
many	TRBV29-1	TRBJ2-7	TRBD2	CSVRLAGGYEQYF	TGCAGCGTTCGACTAGCGGGGGGGTACGAGCAGTACTTC
few	TRBV6-1	TRBJ2-7	NA	CASSGRDSYEQYF	TGTGCCAGCAGTGGGAGAGATTCCTACGAGCAGTACTTC
many	TRBV7-9	TRBJ2-3	NA	CASSLSSTDTQYF	TGTGCCAGCAGCCTGTCCTCGACAGATACGCAGTATTTT
many	TRBV28	TRBJ1-2	TRBD1	CASSPSGTGSGYTF	TGTGCCAGCAGCCCTTCCGGGACAGGGAGTGGCTACACCTTC
few	TRBV2	TRBJ2-7	TRBD1	CASASRTGDYEQYF	TGTGCCAGCGCCAGCCGGACAGGAGACTACGAGCAGTACTTC
few	TRBV20-1	TRBJ1-1	NA	CSASPQRDEAFF	TGCAGTGCTTCCCCCCAGAGGGATGAAGCTTTCTTT
NA	TRBV5-1	TRBJ1-1	NA	CASSSDRTEAFF	TGCGCCAGCAGCTCGGATAGGACTGAAGCTTTCTTT
few	TRBV7-2	TRBJ2-3	TRBD2	CASSIAGGLIDTQYF	TGTGCCAGCAGCATAGCGGGGGGCCTAATAGATACGCAGTATTTT
NA	TRBV25-1	TRBJ2-1	TRBD1	CASGTGGNEQFF	TGTGCCAGCGGGACAGGGGGTAATGAGCAGTTCTTC
NA	TRBV20-1	TRBJ2-4	TRBD2	CSARVLAGYGNIQYF	TGCAGTGCTAGAGTACTAGCGGGGTATGGAAACATTCAGTACTTC
NA	TRBV7-2	TRBJ1-2	NA	CASSPPGAAGGYTF	TGTGCCAGCAGCCCACCGGGGGCGGCAGGAGGCTACACCTTC
NA	TRBV20-1	TRBJ2-3	TRBD2	CSAGWTSGVPDTQYF	TGCAGTGCCGGATGGACTAGCGGGGTCCCAGATACGCAGTATTTT
NA	TRBV10-3	TRBJ2-3	NA	CAISEKAGGGDTQYF	TGTGCCATCAGTGAGAAGGCAGGGGGAGGAGATACGCAGTATTTT
many	TRBV27	TRBJ2-3	NA	CASKSLGGDTQYF	TGTGCCAGCAAGAGCCTAGGGGGAGATACGCAGTATTTT
NA	TRBV20-1	TRBJ1-2	TRBD1	CSAPGGANYGYTF	TGCAGTGCTCCAGGGGGCGCGAACTATGGCTACACCTTC
many	TRBV3-1	TRBJ1-6	NA	CASSQELRASSPLHF	TGTGCCAGCAGCCAAGAATTACGGGCGTCGTCACCCCTCCACTTT
many	TRBV9	TRBJ1-6	TRBD1	CASSPEGADNSPLHF	TGTGCCAGCAGCCCCGAGGGGGCGGATAATTCACCCCTCCACTTT